One and the same sample provided the 22 T cell receptor beta chains below, sequenced in a study of vaccination effects on CD4 cells after COVID-19. For these TCRs, the target antigens are not known. Libraries were prepared by immunoSEQ multiplex PCR; TCRdb keeps only in-frame clonotypes and omits some of them. The sample has 30,000 or so clones, approximately 61% seen once. Before sequencing took place, the ViraFEST assay used viral peptide pools to expand antigen-specific CD4+ T cells. With 10 to 11 days of culture completed, CD4+ T cells were isolated. The material was CD4+ T cells from PBMCs cultured with HCoV-229E spike peptides, obtained before COVID-19 vaccination. The receptor source for this set is a human donor who received a COVID-19 vaccine.

The CDR3 sequence is CATSREGPAGTYEQYF. For the CDR3, the DNA is TGTGCCACCAGCAGAGAAGGTCCGGCAGGCACCTACGAGCAGTACTTC. This chain connects TRBV15 to TRBJ2-7; D call uncertain. Per germline, CDR1 LNHNV and CDR2 YYDKDF (reference sequence). Trimming shortened V by 0 bases and J by 2 bases, and 14 bases separated the two germline ends. The CDR3 has 16 amino acids.

V usage is TRBV4-1 and J usage is TRBJ1-6; 8 bases are a match to TRBD1. This CDR3 contains 15 residues. The germline gives CDR1 MGHRA, CDR2 YSYEKL. J lost 5 bases, V lost 3 bases, and 3 bases had no gene match. The CDR3: CASSQRTGNNSPLHF. The CDR3 nucleotides read TGCGCCAGCAGCCAGCGGACAGGGAATAATTCACCCCTCCACTTT.

This sequence joins TRBV9 and TRBJ2-1; 9 bases map to TRBD2. This CDR3 has 15 residues. Looked up from germline, CDR1 is SGDLS and CDR2 is YYNGEE. The V gene end was trimmed by 2 bases and the J gene end by 0 bases; junction bases not matched to a gene: 0. As DNA, the CDR3 is TGTGCCAGCAGCGTTAGCGGGGGCTCCTACAATGAGCAGTTCTTC. Amino acid sequence: CASSVSGGSYNEQFF.

About this clone: At one of its ends the junction is not consistent with the germline gene, which may arise from a read error. The chain combines TRBV18 with TRBJ2-5; possible D gene TRBD1, 5 bases. This CDR3 contains 10 residues. The germline V gene has CDR1 KGHSH and CDR2 LQKENI. CDR3 sequence: CASSDGKGHF. CDR3 sequence (DNA): TGTGCCAGCTCCGATGGAAAGGGGCACTTC. Combining the CDR3 with reference TRBV18 and TRBJ2-5 gives the whole variable domain NAGVMQNPRHLVRRRGQEARLRCSPMKGHSHVYWYRQLPEEGLKFMVYLQKENIIDESGMPKERFSAEFPKEGPSILRIQQVVRGDSAAYFCASSDGKGHFGPGTRLLVL.

This chain connects TRBV29-1 to TRBJ2-2, with 9 bases fitting TRBD1. Germline lookup yields CDR1 SQVTM and CDR2 ANQGSEA. Trimming removed 6 bases from V and 6 bases from J; junction bases left unmatched: 5. The CDR3 contains 13 residues. The DNA for the CDR3 is TGCAGCGTAAAACGGACAGGGGCCGGGGAGCTGTTTTTT. It specifies CSVKRTGAGELFF.

The V call is TRBV4-1, the J call TRBJ2-2, with D tentatively TRBD1 (6 bases). Trimming took 0 bases from V and 7 from J, leaving 15 bases between them. The CDR3 runs to 16 residues. Germline V CDR1 and CDR2: MGHRA, YSYEKL. CDR3 sequence reads: CASSQDLWGPVGELFF. The CDR3 DNA reads as TGCGCCAGCAGCCAAGATCTTTGGGGGCCGGTCGGGGAGCTGTTTTTT.

V gene TRBV28 combines with J gene TRBJ1-2, with unresolved D. Per germline, CDR1 MDHEN and CDR2 SYDVKM. V was cut by 5 bases and J by 0 bases, with 7 bases left in between. The CDR3 contains 13 residues. CDR3 in DNA: TGTGCCAGCAGTCCGCAAACTAACTATGGCTACACCTTC. This translates into CASSPQTNYGYTF.

DNA of the CDR3: TGTGCCATCAGCCGCGGACTGGATATGGTTACGCAGTATTTT. Its translation is CAISRGLDMVTQYF. The chain is built from TRBV10-3 and TRBJ2-3; TRBD2 might be the D (5 bases). V lost 6 bases to trimming and J lost 8 bases, with 18 bases between them. There are 14 residues in the CDR3. Germline V CDR1 and CDR2: ENHRY, SYGVKD.

The chain is built from TRBV6-2 or TRBV6-3 and TRBJ1-1, with TRBD1 as a possible D gene (5 bases). Germline V lookup: CDR1 MNHEY, CDR2 SVGEGT. The V and J ends lost 2 bases and 3 bases respectively, with 16 bases between them. This CDR3 spans 16 amino acids. The CDR3 here is CASSYLPGEADTEAFF. The CDR3 region has the DNA TGTGCCAGCAGTTACCTCCCGGGGGAGGCGGACACTGAAGCTTTCTTT.

The rearrangement joins TRBV28 to TRBJ1-2; no clear D. Germline CDR1 reads MDHEN; CDR2 reads SYDVKM. V gave up 4 bases and J gave up 4 bases, with 7 bases separating them. This CDR3 contains 12 residues. The CDR3 DNA follows: TGTGCCAGCAGTTCGGGTATCTATGGCTACACCTTC. It codes for CASSSGIYGYTF.

This clone was seen a few times. V usage is TRBV6-5 and J usage is TRBJ1-3, with D maybe TRBD1 (5 bases). Deletions cut 10 bases from V and 0 bases from J, with 10 bases between. The CDR3 contains 13 residues. The germline CDR1 and CDR2 sequences are MNHEY and SVGAGI. In nucleotides, the CDR3 is TGTGCCATCGACAGTGACTCTGGAAACACCATATATTTT. Its translation: CAIDSDSGNTIYF.

In this sample, this clone turned up once. The rearrangement uses TRBV18 and TRBJ2-2, with a tentative D call TRBD2 (5 bases). The V gene lost 0 bases and the J gene lost 6 bases, with 8 bases spanning the gap. CDR1 KGHSH and CDR2 LQKENI come from the germline V gene. The CDR3 consists of 14 residues. CDR3: CASSPPSSAGELFF. CDR3 nucleotide sequence: TGTGCCAGCTCACCACCGAGTAGCGCCGGGGAGCTGTTTTTT.

The genes are TRBV7-8 and TRBJ1-2, with a possible D match to TRBD1 (6 bases). The CDR3 length is 15 residues. Trimming stripped 0 bases from V and 1 base from J, with 9 bases between. Germline V lookup: CDR1 SGHVS, CDR2 FQNEAQ. The CDR3 DNA is TGTGCCAGCAGCTTAGCCTTACAGGGTAACTATGGCTACACCTTC. Protein: CASSLALQGNYGYTF.

This clone was counted once. This chain links TRBV5-1 with TRBJ2-5, with D perhaps TRBD2 (5 bases). V shed 1 base and J shed 3 bases, with 13 bases lying between them. Looked up from germline, CDR1 is SGHRS and CDR2 is YFSETQ. CDR3 length equals 15 residues. The chain's CDR3 is CASSLSSRAEETQYF. As DNA, the CDR3 is TGCGCCAGCAGCTTGTCTAGCCGAGCCGAAGAGACCCAGTACTTC. The full variable domain, in which reference TRBV5-1 and TRBJ2-5 provide the parts outside the CDR3, is KAGVTQTPRYLIKTRGQQVTLSCSPISGHRSVSWYQQTPGQGLQFLFEYFSETQRNKGNFPGRFSGRQFSNSRSEMNVSTLELGDSALYLCASSLSSRAEETQYFGPGTRLLVL.

V is TRBV2 and J is TRBJ2-7, with D possibly being TRBD1 (6 bases). Germline V gene lookup returns CDR1 SNHLY and CDR2 FYNNEI. The CDR3 spans 13 residues. Trimming stripped 9 bases from V and 1 base from J, with 13 bases between. In DNA, the CDR3 is TGTGCCAGGGGGGCCGGTCCGTCCTACGAGCAGTACTTC. It yields the protein CARGAGPSYEQYF.

The J gene is TRBJ2-1, the V gene TRBV18; the match to TRBD2 covers 10 bases. This CDR3 region has 15 residues. Germline assignment: CDR1 KGHSH and CDR2 LQKENI. V was clipped by 2 bases and J by 9 bases; unmatched bases: 7. The CDR3 DNA sequence: TGTGCCAGCTCACCAATAAGCGGGAGGGCCGGTGAGCAGTTCTTC. This encodes CASSPISGRAGEQFF.

The chain is built from TRBV19 and TRBJ2-2; 11 bases map to TRBD2. The length of the CDR3 is 16 residues. After removal of 6 bases from V and 1 base from J, the junction contained 4 bases not matched to a gene. Germline lookup yields CDR1 LNHDA and CDR2 SQIVND (reference sequence). In nucleotides, the CDR3 is TGTGCCAGTAGCGTCGGGACTAGCGGGAACACCGGGGAGCTGTTTTTT. Its translation: CASSVGTSGNTGELFF.

The chain has TRBV19 and TRBJ2-7; D not certain. V was clipped by 3 bases and J by 4 bases, with 10 bases between them. The CDR3 length is 13 residues. Germline V gene data show CDR1 as LNHDA and CDR2 as SQIVND (reference sequence). The CDR3 region is CASSMGFYYEQYF. CDR3 DNA: TGTGCCAGTAGTATGGGATTCTATTACGAGCAGTACTTC.

The chain joins TRBV7-9 to TRBJ2-3, with 8 bases matching TRBD2. This CDR3 has 14 amino acids. Germline-derived CDR1 and CDR2 are SEHNR and FQNEAQ (reference sequence). After removal of 8 bases from V and 0 bases from J, the junction contained 4 bases not matched to a gene. This CDR3 reads CASSRGGSTDTQYF. CDR3 coding DNA: TGTGCCAGCTCCCGGGGGGGCAGCACAGATACGCAGTATTTT.

The chain employs TRBV5-6 and TRBJ2-1; maybe TRBD2 (5 bases). The ends were cut back, 0 bases at V and 9 bases at J, with 13 bases in the middle. The CDR3 is made up of 14 amino acids. Germline-derived CDR1 and CDR2 are SGHDT and YYEEEE. The CDR3 region has the DNA TGTGCCAGCAGCTTGGTTCGGCTAGCAGGTGAGCAGTTCTTC. This sequence encodes CASSLVRLAGEQFF.

This rearrangement joins TRBV7-8 to TRBJ1-5; TRBD1 matches at 8 bases. Germline values: CDR1 SGHVS, CDR2 FQNEAQ. This CDR3 is built from 15 residues. Trimming removed 2 bases from V and 9 bases from J; junction bases left unmatched: 9. The CDR3 region has the DNA TGTGCCAGCAGCTTATTAGGACAGGGAAGAGGGCCCCAGCATTTT. This codes for CASSLLGQGRGPQHF. The entire variable domain, with the rest obtained from reference TRBV7-8 and TRBJ1-5, is as follows: GAGVSQSPRYKVAKRGQDVALRCDPISGHVSLFWYQQALGQGPEFLTYFQNEAQLDKSGLPSDRFFAERPEGSVSTLKIQRTQQEDSAVYLCASSLLGQGRGPQHFGDGTRLSIL.

This chain uses TRBV6-5 with TRBJ2-6, with D uncertain. There are 12 residues in the CDR3. V lost 6 bases and J 2 bases, leaving 2 bases between the germline ends. Germline CDR1 reads MNHEY; CDR2 reads SVGAGI. The CDR3 sequence is CASSPGANVLTF. CDR3 in DNA: TGTGCCAGCAGCCCTGGGGCCAACGTCCTGACTTTC.